Included here is one TCR beta chain sequence, with context. Its antigen is currently not known. Base qualities are missing; no much larger clone stands one base away. These data come from a study of cytomegalovirus exposure and HLA in healthy donors (dated by TCRdb to the late 2010s). Regarding the complete study: In an earlier analysis of 550 to 750 of the donors, around 290 Gb of sequence data and approximately 100 million unique TCR beta sequences from roughly 200 million T cells were reported. Around 330 gigabases of sequencing data and around 80 million unique TCR sequences made up an early release that covered roughly 670 HLA-typed donors. The genetic ancestry cluster associated with self-reported Caucasian donors included around 76% of the 300 to 450 genotyped donors. The study aimed to test whether signatures of past pathogen exposure could be identified by cataloging public T cell receptors. The study profiled the T cell repertoires of hundreds of subjects by immunosequencing and related them to cytomegalovirus serostatus. Along with the roughly 700-subject first cohort, a separate validation cohort of over 90 different subjects was used. The study combined high-throughput TCR immunosequencing, statistical association of individual TCRs with disease status, and machine learning to predict cytomegalovirus infection status. To study patterns of TCR occurrence, a later analysis re-analyzed previously published TCR beta repertoires from 666 donors and added high-resolution HLA genotyping. Rather than drawing on any new phenotypic data, the later analysis identified candidate immune exposures from TCR beta sequences and the way those sequences occurred across donors. An earlier analysis of about 620 of the donors applied high-throughput TCR beta sequencing to assess whether each TCR beta V gene segment acted as functional or pseudogenic. Donor age, sex, ethnicity and CMV serostatus were collected together with the repertoire data. In a later genetic analysis, genome-wide SNP genotypes for about three fifths of the roughly 670 donors were used, and that subset was treated as a discovery cohort. Every discovery cohort repertoire had been produced on one sequencing platform. Class I and class II HLA loci were covered by the typing at four-digit resolution. The number of typed donors differed by locus: about 629-640 for A, B, C, DRB1 and DQB1; 522 for DQA1; 600 to 610 for DPA1; and around 490 for DPB1. Several DR-DQ haplotypes were handled as single units for association and clustering, since linkage in the cohort was strong. Among some 410 genotyped donors of the cohort, an average of around 220,000 unique TCR beta nucleotide sequences was sequenced per donor, of which approximately 19% were non-productive. Points the paper makes about the study in general: When HLA alleles, especially DR and DQ, strongly co-occurred, attributing TCR associations to individual alleles was difficult. Because some donors lacked HLA typing at each locus, the association tests relied only on the typed subset. The only immune exposure information available for the cohort was CMV serostatus. In a later analysis, the rate of TCR association differed among HLA loci, with DRB1 alleles having the most associated TCRs and HLA-C alleles having the fewest. Correlated functional status among segregating V segments might reflect linkage disequilibrium, but an unknown experimental factor could not be ruled out. A later genetic analysis reported fewer N-insertions in productive TCRs among donors in an Asian-associated ancestry cluster than the roughly 620-donor mean. Only TCR beta chains were sequenced in this cohort, and the absence of alpha or paired-chain data limited detectable features. A further reported finding was that TCR beta sequences accurately predicted the HLA-A and HLA-B alleles for most subjects in the first cohort. Specific HLA alleles were associated with some 15,000 TCR beta sequences at a false discovery rate of 0.05 in a later analysis. Most TCR sequences were seen in very few donors, while some public TCRs were found in many individuals. V-gene and J-gene trimming of TCR beta chains was associated with a missense DCLRE1C variant in a later genetic analysis, and the association was replicated in an independent cohort. Broadly in line with IMGT annotations, most TCR beta V segments showed up in productive rearrangements about 87% or about 30% of the time in an earlier analysis of a few hundred of the donors. Because counts were too low, roughly 17 rarely observed V segments, including chromosome 9 orphons, were left out of the earlier analysis of a few hundred of the donors. A group of highly shared sequence variants was considered likely to be a technical artifact of the sequencing pipeline. It was suggested by the authors that the approach could potentially be generalized to other disease states and immunological phenotypes. The study gave a list of some 150 TCR beta chains associated with cytomegalovirus. Because the 87-base-pair reads could not distinguish some IMGT-functional V segments, including TRBV6-2 and TRBV6-3, those segments were excluded. In vitro tests confirmed that a few of the cytomegalovirus-associated TCR beta chains recognize cytomegalovirus antigens. Several of the top co-occurrence clusters appeared to be linked to parvovirus B19, influenza, CMV and Epstein-Barr virus, according to a later analysis. The classifier was reported to diagnose cytomegalovirus status with high specificity and sensitivity in both the original cohort and the validation cohort. A later analysis found that HLA-associated TCR beta chains were more clonally expanded and had lower generation probabilities than equally common non-associated chains. Roughly uniform sequencing depth across donors was assumed in presence/absence analyses, although this assumption may not hold. In a later analysis, most CMV-associated TCR beta chains were found to appear HLA-restricted, with HLA associations seemingly driven largely by CMV exposure.

Trimming costs V 8 bases and J 8 bases, and their ends lie 22 bases apart. The germline V gene supplies CDR1 SQVTM and CDR2 ANQGSEA. From the cysteine through the phenylalanine, the CDR3 covers 14 amino acids. The entry retains the CDR3 DNA only, 42 bases that are in frame from base 1. The receptor library was made with the immunoSEQ multiplex PCR assay. The multiplex PCR relied on a mix of 60 forward primers for TCR Vbeta segments and 13 reverse primers for TCR Jbeta segments. The CDR3 region of rearranged TCR beta genes was amplified from genomic DNA with a multiplex PCR assay. The Illumina HiSeq System was used to sequence the amplified TCR beta libraries as 87-base-pair reads. On the authors' methods: Across the 666 repertoires, a later analysis counted 80 million or so unique TCR beta chains, around 11 million of which were shared by at least two donors. Raw reads were error-corrected and collapsed into unique sequences by a nearest-neighbor algorithm in which closely related sequences were merged to remove PCR and sequencing errors. V, D and J gene segments were assigned by aligning CDR3 sequences to IMGT reference sequences. For a sequence to be retained, at least a six-nucleotide match to both a V gene segment and a J gene segment was required. A rearrangement was called productive if the CDR3 had no stop codons and remained in frame with V and J, and every other rearrangement was called non-productive. CDR3 was defined according to IMGT convention as the region running from the second conserved V-encoded cysteine to the conserved J-encoded phenylalanine. The earlier analysis of 587 of the donors excluded sequences that lacked an unambiguous match to a single V gene segment. An earlier analysis of approximately 590 of the donors classified V segments as functional when productive rearrangements were above 56.7% and as segregating when the standard deviation between donors was above 5%. To diagnose cytomegalovirus status from the catalog of TCR beta chain sequences, a statistical classification framework was built. V and J gene assignment, in a later analysis, came from comparing TCR nucleotide sequences with IMGT/GENE-DB human TR gene sequences. Using the TCRdist pipeline, a later analysis assigned CDR3 sequences along with most-parsimonious VDJ recombination scenarios. In a later analysis, every TCR beta chain was defined by the combination of its CDR3 amino acid sequence and its V-gene family, and reads without a unique V-gene family were dropped. To address suspected cross-contamination and a sequencing artifact, a later analysis removed 450 to 700 highly shared, low-generation-probability nucleotide sequences. In a later analysis, a clonal expansion index was calculated for each public chain from normalized within-repertoire ranks of inferred template counts. In a later analysis, generation probabilities were computed with a VDJ recombination model fitted to out-of-frame rearrangements, and the resulting probabilities were checked against IGoR. In a later analysis, hypergeometric tests were used to score TCR-TCR, TCR-HLA and TCR-CMV co-occurrence, with a repertoire-size bias correction applied to TCR pairs. To estimate false discovery rates, a later analysis permuted the HLA or CMV assignments 20 times. In a later analysis, co-occurring TCRs were grouped using DBSCAN, with TCRdist sequence similarity added in when clustering inside HLA-allele-positive subsets. Repertoires with fewer than 30,000 or more than 120,000 public chains were left out of co-occurrence clustering, as were roughly five repertoires with anomalous nucleotide sharing. TCRdb limited this immuneACCESS table to in-frame rearrangements with V and J called. A share of clones is missing; checked studies link under half to unresolved V genes, and the rest is unexplained. The V and J calls and clone size were taken over from that table, and D and trimming were inferred from the DNA. In all, the sample holds approximately 140,000 clones, and roughly four fifths of those were seen once. The top ten clonotypes cover approximately 2.9% of the sample.

The cohort comprised around 700 healthy bone marrow donors. Cohort members were all nominally healthy when sampled, although unrecorded immune exposures were likely present. The donor was CMV seropositive and belonged to the group of 270 or so seropositive cohort members. A peripheral blood sample was provided by each donor, and peripheral blood mononuclear cells were used for TCR beta sequencing. Genomic DNA was extracted from the blood cell samples with the Qiagen DNeasy Blood Extraction Kit. The sequenced sample was PBMCs. The sequence links TRBV29-1 to TRBJ2-1, and possibly TRBD1, on 5 matching bases. This receptor was obtained from a man aged 35 to 55 in good health and CMV-seropositive. Here the CDR3 is given as CSSERGMWSDEQFF. The nucleotide sequence reads TGCAGCTCCGAAAGGGGAATGTGGTCCGATGAGCAGTTCTTC.